Listed below are T cell receptor beta chains from one sample, sequenced in a study of vaccination and CD4 T cells after COVID-19. MiXCR, run by TCRdb on the PCR reads, gives a single entry per CDR3 protein. The sample shows more than 15,000 distinct CDR3 sequences, approximately 50% of them seen only once. No antigen has been identified for these receptors. Sequencing was performed on cultured CD4+ T cells from blood, taken after SARS-CoV-2 vaccination. The receptor source for this set is a human donor with COVID-19. The CDR3 runs from the conserved cysteine through the conserved F or W. D genes are given only for firm matches. Not every row has a clone size; where given, it reads once, few, many or a size class.

cdr3_length | j_call | d_call | v_call | clone_size | cdr3_nt | cdr3_aa
17 | TRBJ2-3 | NA | TRBV15 | NA | TGTGCCACCAGCAGACTAAGGACACGGGATCGGGTAGATACGCAGTATTTT | CATSRLRTRDRVDTQYF
13 | TRBJ1-2 | TRBD1 | TRBV20-1 | few | TGCAGTGCTAGCGACAGGGTGGGGTATGGCTACACCTTC | CSASDRVGYGYTF
17 | TRBJ1-6 | TRBD1 | TRBV20-1 | NA | TGCAGTGCGAGCCCCGACAGGGGCTCGAGTTATAATTCACCCCTCCACTTT | CSASPDRGSSYNSPLHF
15 | TRBJ1-6 | NA | TRBV27 | few | TGTGCCAGCAGCCCTTTACGGACGAATAATTCACCCCTCCACTTT | CASSPLRTNNSPLHF
15 | TRBJ2-5 | TRBD2 | TRBV27 | NA | TGTGCCAGCAGTTCCCTACTAGCGGGAAAAGAGACCCAGTACTTC | CASSSLLAGKETQYF
16 | TRBJ1-5 | NA | TRBV27 | few | TGTGCCAGCAGTTTTGACGGGCATTTTGGCAATCAGCCCCAGCATTTT | CASSFDGHFGNQPQHF
15 | TRBJ2-7 | TRBD1 | TRBV19 | few | TGTGCCAGTAGTATCTCGGGACAGCACTCCTACGAGCAGTACTTC | CASSISGQHSYEQYF
14 | TRBJ1-2 | NA | TRBV10-2 | NA | TGCGCCAGCAGCCCAGGATCTAGTTACGATGGCTACACCTTC | CASSPGSSYDGYTF
13 | TRBJ1-5 | NA | TRBV10-3 | NA | TGTGCCATGGGGAGTGGAGGCCGTCAGCCCCAGCATTTT | CAMGSGGRQPQHF
15 | TRBJ2-7 | TRBD2 | TRBV7-2 | NA | TGTGCCAGCAGCTTTATAGGGACTAGCTCCTACGAGCAGTACTTC | CASSFIGTSSYEQYF
15 | TRBJ1-6 | TRBD1 | TRBV20-1 | few | TGCAGTGCTAGAGCCGGGACAGGGTCGAATTCACCCCTCCACTTT | CSARAGTGSNSPLHF
14 | TRBJ1-1 | NA | TRBV28 | NA | TGTGCCAGCCTTCAGGGGCAGGGGAACACTGAAGCTTTCTTT | CASLQGQGNTEAFF
15 | TRBJ1-5 | NA | TRBV20-1 | NA | TGCAGTGCTCTTCCGATTACAGGGAGCAATCAGCCCCAGCATTTT | CSALPITGSNQPQHF
14 | TRBJ1-5 | NA | TRBV25-1 | few | TGTGCCAGCAGTGAATTCGGAGGGGATCAGCCCCAGCATTTT | CASSEFGGDQPQHF
12 | TRBJ2-7 | TRBD2 | TRBV20-1 | once | TGCGGGGGGGGGACTAGCGGCTACGAGCAGTACTTC | CGGGTSGYEQYF
16 | TRBJ2-5 | TRBD2 | TRBV2 | NA | TGTGCCAGCAGTGAATTGGGAGCGGGGGGTAGAGAGACCCAGTACTTC | CASSELGAGGRETQYF
13 | TRBJ2-5 | NA | TRBV23-1 | NA | TGCGCCAGGGGGCGCAAATTACAAGAGACCCAGTACTTC | CARGRKLQETQYF
17 | TRBJ2-5 | NA | TRBV6-4 | NA | TGTGCCAGCAGCGGGCGCCCCATTACAGCTTACCAAGAGACCCAGTACTTC | CASSGRPITAYQETQYF